Presented here are 6 T cell receptor beta chains from one specimen sequenced in a study of T cell repertoires in cytomegalovirus infection (dated by TCRdb to about 2019). The listed sequencing device is Illumina HiSeq 1500. Clones were called with MiXCR by TCRdb after fastp trimmed the public reads at Q25, and only in-frame beta chains were retained. Here each entry gathers all rows of one CDR3 protein and keeps the most common genes and DNA. This sample lists 150,000 to 200,000 distinct CDR3 sequences; approximately 15% were detected once. Together, the top ten hold roughly a quarter of the sample. Material for sequencing was PBMCs. These receptors were collected from a human donor in good health (CMV status not recorded). Some clones in this sample may be carry-over from other donors' samples.

Points on this clonotype: A much larger clone lies a single base off, so this may be a read error. The V call is TRBV24-1, the J call TRBJ1-2; D not certain. The CDR3 loop spans 12 amino acids. Germline CDR1 and CDR2: KGHDR and SFDVKD. The CDR3 region is CATSDGIYGHTF. For the CDR3, the DNA is TGTGCCACCAGTGACGGGATCTATGGCCACACCTTC.

This clonotype was detected only a few times. The chain recombines TRBV24-1 with TRBJ1-5; 10 bases are shared with TRBD1. This CDR3 region has 15 residues. The V gene's germline CDR1 is KGHDR and CDR2 SFDVKD. Losses at the gene ends were 5 bases for V and 1 base for J; bases not matched to a gene: 1. The CDR3 nucleotides read TGTGCCACCAGTGCGGGACAGGGGAGCAATCAGCCCCAGCATTTT. This sequence encodes CATSAGQGSNQPQHF.

This clonotype has at least ten counts. This chain links TRBV30 with TRBJ1-3, with D unresolved. With 4 bases removed from V and 1 base from J, the gap between germline ends came to 14 bases. The CDR3 is 15 amino acids. The germline gives CDR1 GTSNPN, CDR2 SVGIG (reference sequence). The chain's CDR3 is CAWTGNSFSGNTIYF. The CDR3 DNA follows: TGTGCCTGGACAGGCAACTCTTTTTCTGGAAACACCATATATTTT.

The gene calls are TRBV19 and TRBJ1-6, with D possibly TRBD1 on 6 matching bases. CDR1 is LNHDA, CDR2 SQIVND, per germline (reference sequence). This CDR3 is 16 amino acids long. The ends were cut back, 6 bases at V and 0 bases at J, with 12 bases in the middle. The CDR3 loop is CASSPTGSSYNSPLHF. The CDR3 nucleotides are TGTGCCAGTAGCCCTACAGGGAGCTCCTATAATTCACCCCTCCACTTT.

In this sample, this clonotype turned up a few times. The chain carries TRBV6-2 or TRBV6-3 and TRBJ2-1; D unclear. Germline CDR1 is MNHEY and CDR2 is SVGEGT. The CDR3 totals 16 residues. The V end lost 7 bases, the J end lost 0 bases, and 16 bases lay between the germline ends. CDR3 sequence: CASMGRAVLSYNEQFF. In nucleotides, the CDR3 is TGTGCCAGCATGGGTCGGGCGGTACTCTCCTACAATGAGCAGTTCTTC.

Many counts were recorded for this clonotype. J is TRBJ2-1 and V is TRBV29-1, with D perhaps given as TRBD1 or TRBD2 (5 bases each). The CDR3 contains 13 residues. V dropped 2 bases and J dropped 8 bases, with 13 bases sitting between them. Germline values: CDR1 SQVTM, CDR2 ANQGSEA. CDR3 DNA sequence: TGCAGCGTTGAAATACGGGGCGGCCATGAGCAGTTCTTC. Amino acid sequence: CSVEIRGGHEQFF.